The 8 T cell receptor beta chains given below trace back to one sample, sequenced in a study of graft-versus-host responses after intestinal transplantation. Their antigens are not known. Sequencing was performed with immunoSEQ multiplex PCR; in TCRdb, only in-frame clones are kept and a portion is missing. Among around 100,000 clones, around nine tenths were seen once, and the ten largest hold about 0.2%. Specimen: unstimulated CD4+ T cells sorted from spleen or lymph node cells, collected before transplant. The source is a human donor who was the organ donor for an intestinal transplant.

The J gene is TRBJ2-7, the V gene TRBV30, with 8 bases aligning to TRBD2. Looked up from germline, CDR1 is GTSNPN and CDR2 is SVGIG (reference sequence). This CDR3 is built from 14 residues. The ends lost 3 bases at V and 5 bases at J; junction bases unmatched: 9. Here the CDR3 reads CAWRGLAGPNEQYF. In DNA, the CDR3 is TGTGCCTGGAGGGGATTAGCGGGACCTAACGAGCAGTACTTC.

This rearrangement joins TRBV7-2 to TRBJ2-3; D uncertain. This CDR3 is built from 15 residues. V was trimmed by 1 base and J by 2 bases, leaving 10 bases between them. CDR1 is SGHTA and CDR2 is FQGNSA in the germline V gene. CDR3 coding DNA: TGTGCCAGCAGCTTAGTGTCAGATAACACAGATACGCAGTATTTT. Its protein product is CASSLVSDNTDTQYF.

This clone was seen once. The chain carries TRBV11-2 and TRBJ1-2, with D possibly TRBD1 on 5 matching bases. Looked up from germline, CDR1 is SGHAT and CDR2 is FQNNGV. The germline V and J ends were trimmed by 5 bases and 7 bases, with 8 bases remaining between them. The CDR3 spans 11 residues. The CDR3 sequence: CASSPGGGYTF. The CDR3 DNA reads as TGTGCCAGCAGCCCGGGGGGTGGCTACACCTTC.

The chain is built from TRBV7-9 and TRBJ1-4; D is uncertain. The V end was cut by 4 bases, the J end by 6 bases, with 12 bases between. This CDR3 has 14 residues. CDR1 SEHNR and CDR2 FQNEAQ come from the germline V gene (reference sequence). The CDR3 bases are TGTGCCAGCAGCTACGTGACTGCTTATGAAAAACTGTTTTTT. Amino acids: CASSYVTAYEKLFF.

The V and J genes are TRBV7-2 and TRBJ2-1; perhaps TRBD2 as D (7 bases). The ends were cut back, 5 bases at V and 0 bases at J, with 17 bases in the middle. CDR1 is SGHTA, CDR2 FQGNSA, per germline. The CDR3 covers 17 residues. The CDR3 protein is CASSPRGAGVSYNEQFF. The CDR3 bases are TGTGCCAGCAGCCCTCGGGGGGCTGGTGTCTCCTACAATGAGCAGTTCTTC. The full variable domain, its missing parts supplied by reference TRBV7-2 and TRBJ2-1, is GAGVSQSPSNKVTEKGKDVELRCDPISGHTALYWYRQSLGQGLEFLIYFQGNSAPDKSGLPSDRFSAERTGGSVSTLTIQRTQQEDSAVYLCASSPRGAGVSYNEQFFGPGTRLTVL.

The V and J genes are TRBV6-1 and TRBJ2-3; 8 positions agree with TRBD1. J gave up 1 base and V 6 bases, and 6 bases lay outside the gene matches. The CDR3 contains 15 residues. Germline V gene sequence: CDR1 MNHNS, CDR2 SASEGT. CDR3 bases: TGTGCCAGCAGGAGGGAGACAGGGGGCACAGATACGCAGTATTTT. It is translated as CASRRETGGTDTQYF.

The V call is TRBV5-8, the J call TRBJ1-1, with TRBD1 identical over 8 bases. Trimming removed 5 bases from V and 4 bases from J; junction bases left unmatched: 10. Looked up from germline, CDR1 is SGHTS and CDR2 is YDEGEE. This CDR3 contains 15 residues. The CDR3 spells CASSFRTGTGTEAFF. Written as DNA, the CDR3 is TGTGCCAGCAGTTTCAGGACAGGGACGGGCACTGAAGCTTTCTTT.

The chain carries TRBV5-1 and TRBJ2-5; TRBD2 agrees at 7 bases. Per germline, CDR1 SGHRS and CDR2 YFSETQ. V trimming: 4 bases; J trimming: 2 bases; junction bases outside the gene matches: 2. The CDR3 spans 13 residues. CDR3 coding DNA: TGCGCCAGCAGCGGGGGACTACAAGAGACCCAGTACTTC. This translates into CASSGGLQETQYF.